This TCR beta chain came from a study of cytomegalovirus exposure and HLA in healthy donors. Whole-study results and caveats: Analysis performed later found roughly 18,000 TCR beta sequences associated with HLA alleles at 0.05 false discovery rate. A later analysis reportedly found that, within productive TCRs, an Asian-associated ancestry cluster had fewer N-insertions than the mean observed across the roughly 690 donors.

The PCR made use of 60 Vbeta and 13 Jbeta primers. Authors' data handling: Later work found 65 million to 100 million unique TCR beta chains, with about 10 million shared. Profiling relied on immunoSEQ multiplex PCR, and the TCRdb table lists in-frame clones only, not all of them. V, J and clone size reflect that table, while D and trimming were determined from the DNA. In the table there are about 110,000 clones, approximately 71% of which are singletons. This clone was picked up a small number of times. Its target is not known. At collection, donors were nominally healthy, but unrecorded immune exposures were probable. V lost 7 bases, J lost 5 bases, and 14 bases lay in between. Germline CDR1 is MNHEY and CDR2 is SVGAGI. The CDR3 sequence is 13 residues long.

The sample was PBMCs. The sequence derives from a man in his forties in good health and CMV-seronegative. This chain joins TRBV6-5 and TRBJ1-1; D uncertain. CDR3 nucleotide sequence: TGTGCCAGCACCAACCCCCCCGGGACTGAAGCTTTCTTT. This sequence encodes CASTNPPGTEAFF.